Below, one T cell receptor (beta chain) is given with its context. The missing conserved phenylalanine or tryptophan at the end of this CDR3 makes a read error likely. A single record per CDR3 protein comes from TCRdb applying MiXCR to the 5' RACE reads. This sample has some 490,000 distinct CDR3 sequences; 18% occur once, and the top ten carry roughly an eighth. The CDR3 loop spans 15 amino acids. V dropped 1 base and J dropped 2 bases, with 9 bases sitting between them. CDR1 and CDR2 (germline): DFQATT, SNEGSKA (reference sequence). This entry belongs to a study of T-cell memory formation after mild COVID-19.

This sequence originates from an adult woman who had mild COVID-19 (a few samples of this study predate the infection). Cell type and time point are not known. The sample comprised PBMCs or a T cell subset sorted from them (not recorded which). This sequence joins TRBV20-1 and TRBJ1-6; unclear D gene. The CDR3 loop is CSARGGFTYNSPLHL. DNA for the CDR3: TGCAGTGCTAGAGGCGGATTCACCTATAATTCACCCCTCCACTTG.